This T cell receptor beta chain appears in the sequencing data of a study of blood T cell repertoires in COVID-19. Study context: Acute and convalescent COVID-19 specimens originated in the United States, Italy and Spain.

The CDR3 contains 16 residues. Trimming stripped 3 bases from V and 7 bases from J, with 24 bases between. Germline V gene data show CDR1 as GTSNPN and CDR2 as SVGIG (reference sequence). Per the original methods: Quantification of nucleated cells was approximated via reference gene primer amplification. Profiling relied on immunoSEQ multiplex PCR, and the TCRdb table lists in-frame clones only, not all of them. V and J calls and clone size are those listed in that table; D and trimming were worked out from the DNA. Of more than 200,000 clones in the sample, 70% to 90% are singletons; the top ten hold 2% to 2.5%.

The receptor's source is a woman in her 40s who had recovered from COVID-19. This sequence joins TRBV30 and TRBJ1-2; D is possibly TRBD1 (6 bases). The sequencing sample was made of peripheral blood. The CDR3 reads CAWSPRSGGHVRGYTF. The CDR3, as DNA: TGTGCCTGGAGCCCACGTTCCGGGGGGCATGTACGTGGCTACACCTTC.